The sequence of this T cell receptor (beta chain) was determined in a study of blood T cell repertoires in COVID-19. Study context: COVID-19 samples from acute and convalescent phases originated in the United States, Italy and Spain. T cells, B-cell-depleted T cells, or PBMCs provided the cDNA or gDNA that served as material.

Exposed volunteers were people who met a COVID-19 case within 2 weeks before study entry. Germline CDR1 reads LGHNA; CDR2 reads YNFKEQ. This CDR3 is built from 21 residues. V dropped 1 base and J dropped 4; count of bases not matched to a gene: 20. TCRdb keeps only in-frame clones here, not all; method: immunoSEQ multiplex PCR. The sample shows nearly 250,000 clones, 85% to 90% of them seen only once. The sequencing sample was made of PBMCs or T cells enriched from blood (not recorded which). The V gene is TRBV4-2, the J gene TRBJ2-1; TRBD1 matches 9 bases. This TCR came from a man in his forties or fifties who had been exposed to COVID-19. Here the CDR3 reads CASSQVVPGQGFRPLYNEQFF. The CDR3 region has the DNA TGTGCCAGCAGCCAAGTCGTACCGGGACAGGGATTTCGTCCCTTGTACAATGAGCAGTTCTTC.